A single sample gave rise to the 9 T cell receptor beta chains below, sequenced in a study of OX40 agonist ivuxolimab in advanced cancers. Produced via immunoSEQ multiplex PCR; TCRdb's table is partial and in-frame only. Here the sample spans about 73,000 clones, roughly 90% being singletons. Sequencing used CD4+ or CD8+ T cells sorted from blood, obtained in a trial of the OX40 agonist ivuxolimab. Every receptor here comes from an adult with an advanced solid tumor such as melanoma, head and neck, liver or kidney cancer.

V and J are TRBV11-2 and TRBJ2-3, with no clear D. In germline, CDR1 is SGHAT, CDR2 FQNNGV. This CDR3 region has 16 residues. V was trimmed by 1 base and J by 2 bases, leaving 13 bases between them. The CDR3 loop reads CASSLVVGQTTDTQYF. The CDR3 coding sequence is TGTGCCAGCAGCTTAGTCGTGGGCCAGACCACAGATACGCAGTATTTT. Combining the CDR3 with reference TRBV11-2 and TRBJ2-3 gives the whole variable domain EAGVAQSPRYKIIEKRQSVAFWCNPISGHATLYWYQQILGQGPKLLIQFQNNGVVDDSQLPKDRFSAERLKGVDSTLKIQPAKLEDSAVYLCASSLVVGQTTDTQYFGPGTRLTVL.

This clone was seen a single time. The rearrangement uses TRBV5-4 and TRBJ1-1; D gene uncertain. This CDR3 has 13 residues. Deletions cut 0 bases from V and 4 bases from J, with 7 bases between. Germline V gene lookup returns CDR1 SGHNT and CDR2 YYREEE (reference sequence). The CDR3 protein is CASSLGWGTEAFF. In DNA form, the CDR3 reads TGTGCCAGCAGCTTGGGTTGGGGCACTGAAGCTTTCTTT.

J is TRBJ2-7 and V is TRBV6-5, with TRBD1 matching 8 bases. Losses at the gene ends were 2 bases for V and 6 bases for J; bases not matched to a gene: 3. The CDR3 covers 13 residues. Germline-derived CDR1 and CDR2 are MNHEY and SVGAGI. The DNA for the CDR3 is TGTGCCAGCAGTTACGGACAGGGACTCGAGCAGTACTTC. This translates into CASSYGQGLEQYF.

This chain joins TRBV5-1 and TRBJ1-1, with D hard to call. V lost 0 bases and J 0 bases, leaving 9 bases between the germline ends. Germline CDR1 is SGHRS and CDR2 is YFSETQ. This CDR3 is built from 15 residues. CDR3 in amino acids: CASSLDSRMNTEAFF. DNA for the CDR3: TGCGCCAGCAGCTTGGACAGTAGGATGAACACTGAAGCTTTCTTT.

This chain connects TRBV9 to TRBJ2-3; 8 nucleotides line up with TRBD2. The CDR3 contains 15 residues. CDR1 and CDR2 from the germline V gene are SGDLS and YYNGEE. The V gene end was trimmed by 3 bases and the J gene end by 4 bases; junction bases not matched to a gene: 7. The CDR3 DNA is TGTGCCAGCAGCGCGAGCGGGGGTTGGTCAGATACGCAGTATTTT. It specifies CASSASGGWSDTQYF.

The CDR3 DNA follows: TGTGCCAGCAGCTCCTGGACACTGGAAACTAACTATGGCTACACCTTC. It encodes CASSSWTLETNYGYTF. This sequence joins TRBV9 and TRBJ1-2; maybe TRBD1 (5 bases). The CDR3 sequence is 16 residues long. The V gene's germline CDR1 is SGDLS and CDR2 YYNGEE. V was pared by 4 bases and J by 0 bases, with 16 bases between.

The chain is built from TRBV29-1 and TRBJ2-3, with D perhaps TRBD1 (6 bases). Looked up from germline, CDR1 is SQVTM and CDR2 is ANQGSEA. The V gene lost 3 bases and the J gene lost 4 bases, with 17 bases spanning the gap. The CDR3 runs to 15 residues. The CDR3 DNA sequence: TGCAGCGTTGAGCCCGGGACCGAGGGGGCAGATACGCAGTATTTT. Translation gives CSVEPGTEGADTQYF.

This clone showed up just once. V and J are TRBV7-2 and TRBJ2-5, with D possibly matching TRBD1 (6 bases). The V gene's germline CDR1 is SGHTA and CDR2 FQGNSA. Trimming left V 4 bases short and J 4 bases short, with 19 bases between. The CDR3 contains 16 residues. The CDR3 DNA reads TGTGCCAGCAGCTCCCACAGGGATACTCGGGGAGAGACCCAGTACTTC. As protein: CASSSHRDTRGETQYF. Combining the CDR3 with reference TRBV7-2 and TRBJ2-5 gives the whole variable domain GAGVSQSPSNKVTEKGKDVELRCDPISGHTALYWYRQSLGQGLEFLIYFQGNSAPDKSGLPSDRFSAERTGGSVSTLTIQRTQQEDSAVYLCASSSHRDTRGETQYFGPGTRLLVL.

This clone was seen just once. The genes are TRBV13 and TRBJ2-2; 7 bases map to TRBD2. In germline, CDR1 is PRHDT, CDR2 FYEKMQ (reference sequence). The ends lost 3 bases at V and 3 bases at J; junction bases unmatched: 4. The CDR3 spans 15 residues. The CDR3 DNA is TGTGCCAGCAGCTTGGGCCGGGGGGACACCGGGGAGCTGTTTTTT. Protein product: CASSLGRGDTGELFF. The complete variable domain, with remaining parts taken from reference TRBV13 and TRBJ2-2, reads AAGVIQSPRHLIKEKRETATLKCYPIPRHDTVYWYQQGPGQDPQFLISFYEKMQSDKGSIPDRFSAQQFSDYHSELNMSSLELGDSALYFCASSLGRGDTGELFFGEGSRLTVL.